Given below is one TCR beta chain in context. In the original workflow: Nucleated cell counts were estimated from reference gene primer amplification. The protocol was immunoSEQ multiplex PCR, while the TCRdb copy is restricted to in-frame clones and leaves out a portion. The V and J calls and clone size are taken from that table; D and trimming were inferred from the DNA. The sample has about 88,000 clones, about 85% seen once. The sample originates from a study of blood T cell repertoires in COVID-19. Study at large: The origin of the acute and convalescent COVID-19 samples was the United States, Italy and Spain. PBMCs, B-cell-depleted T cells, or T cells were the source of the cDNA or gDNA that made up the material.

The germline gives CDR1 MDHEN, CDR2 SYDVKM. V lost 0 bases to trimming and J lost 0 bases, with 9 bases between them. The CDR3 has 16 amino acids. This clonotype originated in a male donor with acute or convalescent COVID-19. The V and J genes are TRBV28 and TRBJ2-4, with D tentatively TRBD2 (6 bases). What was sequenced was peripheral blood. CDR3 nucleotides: TGTGCCAGCAGTTTATGGTCGGGGGTAGCCAAAAACATTCAGTACTTC. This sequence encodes CASSLWSGVAKNIQYF.